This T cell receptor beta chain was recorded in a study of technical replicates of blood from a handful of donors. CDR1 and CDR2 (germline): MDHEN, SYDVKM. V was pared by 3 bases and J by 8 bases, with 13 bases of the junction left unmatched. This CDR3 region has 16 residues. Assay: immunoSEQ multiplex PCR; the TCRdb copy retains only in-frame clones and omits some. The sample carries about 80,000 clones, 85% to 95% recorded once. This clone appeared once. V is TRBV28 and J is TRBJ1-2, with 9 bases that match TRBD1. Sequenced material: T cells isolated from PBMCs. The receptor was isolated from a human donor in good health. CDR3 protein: CASSFSILQGAWGYTF. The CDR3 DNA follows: TGTGCCAGCAGTTTCAGTATCTTACAGGGGGCGTGGGGCTACACCTTC.